Shown below are 7 T cell receptor beta chains from a single sample sequenced in a study of OX40 agonist ivuxolimab in advanced cancers. Measured with immunoSEQ multiplex PCR; TCRdb has only the in-frame clones, and not every one. Counted here are over 55,000 clones, roughly 80% occurring once; the ten biggest clones make up around 0.7%. Material: CD4+ or CD8+ T cells sorted from blood, obtained in a trial of the OX40 agonist ivuxolimab. These receptors all stem from an adult with an advanced solid tumor such as melanoma, head and neck, liver or kidney cancer.

The chain is built from TRBV27 and TRBJ1-5; D is undetermined. Deletions cut 5 bases from V and 0 bases from J, with 8 bases between. Germline CDR1 MNHEY, CDR2 SMNVEV (reference sequence). The CDR3 contains 14 residues. CDR3 coding DNA: TGTGCCAGCAGTGGGAGGGTTAGCAATCAGCCCCAGCATTTT. Protein sequence: CASSGRVSNQPQHF.

The chain links TRBV5-1 to TRBJ2-3, with TRBD2 as a possible D gene (6 bases). The CDR3 contains 14 residues. The V end lost 1 base, the J end lost 4 bases, and 10 bases lay between the germline ends. Per the germline V gene, CDR1 is SGHRS and CDR2 is YFSETQ. The CDR3 DNA follows: TGCGCCAGCAGCTTGCGGAGGGGTCCAGATACGCAGTATTTT. It specifies CASSLRRGPDTQYF.

The chain uses TRBV5-1 and TRBJ2-7; D not certain. This CDR3 comprises 14 residues. V was clipped by 7 bases and J by 2 bases, with 16 bases between them. Germline CDR1 reads SGHRS; CDR2 reads YFSETQ. In DNA, the CDR3 is TGCGCCAGCCCTAATGGAGACGGAACCTACGAGCAGTACTTC. It specifies CASPNGDGTYEQYF.

The chain employs TRBV6-5 and TRBJ2-5; 7 bases are shared with TRBD1. The CDR3 runs to 16 residues. J was trimmed by 4 bases and V by 2 bases; bases with no gene match: 10. Germline V lookup: CDR1 MNHEY, CDR2 SVGAGI. The CDR3 nucleotides are TGTGCCAGCAGTTACGGAGGCAGGGGGTACGGAGAGACCCAGTACTTC. Amino acids: CASSYGGRGYGETQYF.

V is TRBV9 and J is TRBJ2-3; TRBD2 aligns across 10 bases. CDR3 length: 15 residues. The germline V gene has CDR1 SGDLS and CDR2 YYNGEE. The V gene end was trimmed by 1 base and the J gene end by 2 bases; junction bases not matched to a gene: 1. This CDR3 is CASSVTSGATDTQYF. In DNA form, the CDR3 reads TGTGCCAGCAGCGTAACTAGCGGGGCCACAGATACGCAGTATTTT. Full variable domain (missing parts from reference TRBV9 and TRBJ2-3): DSGVTQTPKHLITATGQRVTLRCSPRSGDLSVYWYQQSLDQGLQFLIQYYNGEERAKGNILERFSAQQFPDLHSELNLSSLELGDSALYFCASSVTSGATDTQYFGPGTRLTVL.

The chain combines TRBV6-5 with TRBJ2-7; D might be TRBD1 or TRBD2, each matching 6 bases. Germline V gene data show CDR1 as MNHEY and CDR2 as SVGAGI. V shed 8 bases and J shed 3 bases, with 17 bases lying between them. The CDR3 spans 14 residues. The CDR3 region is CASSRGDTLYEQYF. As DNA, the CDR3 is TGTGCCAGCTCAAGGGGGGACACCCTCTACGAGCAGTACTTC.

This chain joins TRBV5-1 and TRBJ2-7; D uncertain. From germline, CDR1 is SGHRS and CDR2 YFSETQ. The CDR3 runs 15 residues. Trimming stripped 4 bases from V and 4 bases from J, with 18 bases between. CDR3 sequence reads: CASSLDLWKRYEQYF. In DNA form, the CDR3 reads TGCGCCAGCAGCCTCGACTTGTGGAAGAGGTACGAGCAGTACTTC.